The 2 T cell receptor beta chains below were found in one sample sequenced in a study of blood T cell repertoires in COVID-19 (dated by TCRdb to 2018 to 2021). Library method: the immunoSEQ multiplex PCR assay. TCRdb holds this immuneACCESS table with in-frame rearrangements only. Some clones are missing; in checked studies, unresolved V genes explain under half, and the rest has no known cause. This sample gives roughly 43,000 clones in total; roughly 63% of them show up just once. 5.5% to 8% of the sample belongs to the ten largest clones. Sequencing was done on a sample of peripheral blood. The origin of the receptors is a man older than 75 with acute or convalescent COVID-19.

J is TRBJ1-5 and V is TRBV19, with TRBD1 as a possible D gene (5 bases). With 0 bases removed from V and 7 bases from J, the gap between germline ends came to 13 bases. CDR3 length: 15 residues. The germline CDR1 and CDR2 sequences are LNHDA and SQIVND (reference sequence). CDR3 protein: CASSIDPGKGQPQHF. CDR3 sequence (DNA): TGTGCCAGTAGTATAGATCCAGGGAAGGGCCAGCCCCAGCATTTT.

By share of the sample, this clone is medium-sized. The DNA of the CDR3 is TGCGCCCGCCAAGGGGCATTTCCTAACTATGGCTACACCTTC. Translation gives CARQGAFPNYGYTF. The chain combines TRBV10-1 with TRBJ1-2; possibly TRBD1 for D (5 bases). CDR3 length equals 14 residues. The V end was cut by 11 bases, the J end by 0 bases, with 16 bases between. Germline V lookup: CDR1 WNHNN, CDR2 SYGVQD (reference sequence).